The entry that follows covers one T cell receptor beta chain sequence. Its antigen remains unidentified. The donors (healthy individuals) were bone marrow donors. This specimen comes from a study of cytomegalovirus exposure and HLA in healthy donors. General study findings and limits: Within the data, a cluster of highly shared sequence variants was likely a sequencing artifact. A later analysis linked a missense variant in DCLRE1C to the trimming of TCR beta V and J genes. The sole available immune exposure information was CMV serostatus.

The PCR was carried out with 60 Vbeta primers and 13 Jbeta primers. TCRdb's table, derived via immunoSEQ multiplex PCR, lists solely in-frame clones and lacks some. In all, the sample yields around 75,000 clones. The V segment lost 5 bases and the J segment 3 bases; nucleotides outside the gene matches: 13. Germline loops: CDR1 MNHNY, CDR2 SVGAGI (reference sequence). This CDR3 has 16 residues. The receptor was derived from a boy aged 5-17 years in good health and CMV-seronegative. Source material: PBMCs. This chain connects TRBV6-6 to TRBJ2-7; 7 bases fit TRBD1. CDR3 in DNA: TGTGCCAGCAGTAACCAGGGGACAGCTAACCACTACGAGCAGTACTTC. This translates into CASSNQGTANHYEQYF.